This TCR beta chain was documented in a study of control samples from healthy donors and cancer patients. The protocol was immunoSEQ multiplex PCR, while the TCRdb copy is restricted to in-frame clones and leaves out a portion. The table shows around 81,000 clones, with more than 80% occurring only once. J lost 3 bases, V lost 7 bases, and 7 bases had no gene match. Germline lookup yields CDR1 SGHVS and CDR2 FQNEAQ. The CDR3 extends over 15 amino acids. The receptor's source is a woman younger than 45 in good health. The rearrangement joins TRBV7-8 to TRBJ2-1; TRBD1 matches 9 bases. Sequencing was done on a sample of blood. As DNA, the CDR3 is TGTGCCAGCAATCTGAGGACAGGGGACTACAATGAGCAGTTCTTC. Translated, it gives CASNLRTGDYNEQFF.